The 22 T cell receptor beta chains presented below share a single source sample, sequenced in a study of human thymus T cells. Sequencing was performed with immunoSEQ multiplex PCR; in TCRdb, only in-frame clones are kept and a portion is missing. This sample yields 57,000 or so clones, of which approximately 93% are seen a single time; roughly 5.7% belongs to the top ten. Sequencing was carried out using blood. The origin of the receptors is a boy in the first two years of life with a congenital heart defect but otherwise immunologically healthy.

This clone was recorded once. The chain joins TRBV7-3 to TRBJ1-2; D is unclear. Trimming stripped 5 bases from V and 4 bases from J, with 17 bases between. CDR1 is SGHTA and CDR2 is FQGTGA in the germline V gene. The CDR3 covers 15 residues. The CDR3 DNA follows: TGTGCCAGCAGCCCTGGACCCGGAAGATCCTATGGCTACACCTTC. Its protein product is CASSPGPGRSYGYTF.

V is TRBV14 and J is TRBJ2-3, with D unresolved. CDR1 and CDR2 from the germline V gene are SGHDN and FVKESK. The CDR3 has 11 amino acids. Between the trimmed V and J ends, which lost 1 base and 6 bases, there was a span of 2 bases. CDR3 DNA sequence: TGTGCCAGCAGCCAAGGGGATACGCAGTATTTT. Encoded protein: CASSQGDTQYF.

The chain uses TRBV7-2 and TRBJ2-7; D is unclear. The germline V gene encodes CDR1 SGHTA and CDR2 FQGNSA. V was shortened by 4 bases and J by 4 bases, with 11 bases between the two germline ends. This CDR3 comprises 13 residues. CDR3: CASSSELPYEQYF. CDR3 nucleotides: TGTGCCAGCAGCTCGGAACTCCCTTACGAGCAGTACTTC. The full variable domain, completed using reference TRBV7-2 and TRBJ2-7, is GAGVSQSPSNKVTEKGKDVELRCDPISGHTALYWYRQSLGQGLEFLIYFQGNSAPDKSGLPSDRFSAERTGGSVSTLTIQRTQQEDSAVYLCASSSELPYEQYFGPGTRLTVT.

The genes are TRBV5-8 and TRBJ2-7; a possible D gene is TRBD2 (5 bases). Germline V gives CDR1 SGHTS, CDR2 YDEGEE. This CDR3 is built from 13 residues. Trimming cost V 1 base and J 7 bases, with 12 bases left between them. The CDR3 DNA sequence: TGTGCCAGCAGCTTGATCCCAGGCGGGGAGCAGTACTTC. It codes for CASSLIPGGEQYF. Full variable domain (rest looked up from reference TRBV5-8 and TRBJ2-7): EAGVTQSPTHLIKTRGQQATLRCSPISGHTSVYWYQQALGLGLQFLLWYDEGEERNRGNFPPRFSGRQFPNYSSELNVNALELEDSALYLCASSLIPGGEQYFGPGTRLTVT.

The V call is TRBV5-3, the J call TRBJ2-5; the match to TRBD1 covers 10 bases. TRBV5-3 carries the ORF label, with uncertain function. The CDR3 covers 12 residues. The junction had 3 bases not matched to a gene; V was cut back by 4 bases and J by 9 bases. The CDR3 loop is CARSPGQGAQYF. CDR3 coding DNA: TGTGCCAGAAGCCCAGGACAGGGGGCCCAGTACTTC.

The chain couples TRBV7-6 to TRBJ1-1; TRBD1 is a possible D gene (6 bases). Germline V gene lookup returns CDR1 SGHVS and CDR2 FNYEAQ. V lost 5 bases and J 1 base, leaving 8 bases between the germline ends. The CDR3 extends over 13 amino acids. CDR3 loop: CASSLTGNTEAFF. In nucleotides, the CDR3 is TGTGCCAGCAGCCTGACAGGGAACACTGAAGCTTTCTTT.

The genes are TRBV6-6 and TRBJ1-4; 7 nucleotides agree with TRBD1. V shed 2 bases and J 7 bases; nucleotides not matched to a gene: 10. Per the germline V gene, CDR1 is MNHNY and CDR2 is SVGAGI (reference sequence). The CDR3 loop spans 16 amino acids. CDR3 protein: CASSYPPGTAIEKLFF. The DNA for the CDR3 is TGTGCCAGCAGTTACCCGCCCGGGACAGCTATTGAAAAACTGTTTTTT.

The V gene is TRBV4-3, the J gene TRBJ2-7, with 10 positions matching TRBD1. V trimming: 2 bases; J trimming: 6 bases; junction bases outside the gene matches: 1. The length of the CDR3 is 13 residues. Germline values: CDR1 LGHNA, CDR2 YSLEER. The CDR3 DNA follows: TGCGCCAGCAGCCAATGGACAGGGGGCGAGCAGTACTTC. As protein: CASSQWTGGEQYF.

DNA of the CDR3: TGTGCCAGCAGTGACGGGCAGGGGCCCAATCAGCCCCAGCATTTT. Residues: CASSDGQGPNQPQHF. This chain joins TRBV2 and TRBJ1-5; possible D gene TRBD1, 6 bases. Germline values: CDR1 SNHLY, CDR2 FYNNEI. The CDR3 runs 15 residues. With 3 bases removed from V and 3 bases from J, the gap between germline ends came to 12 bases.

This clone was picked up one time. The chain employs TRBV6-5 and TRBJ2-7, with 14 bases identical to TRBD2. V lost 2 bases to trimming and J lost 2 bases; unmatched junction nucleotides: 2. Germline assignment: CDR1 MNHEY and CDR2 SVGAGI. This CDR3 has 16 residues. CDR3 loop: CASSYKTSGGAYEQYF. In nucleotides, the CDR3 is TGTGCCAGCAGTTACAAGACTAGCGGGGGGGCCTACGAGCAGTACTTC.

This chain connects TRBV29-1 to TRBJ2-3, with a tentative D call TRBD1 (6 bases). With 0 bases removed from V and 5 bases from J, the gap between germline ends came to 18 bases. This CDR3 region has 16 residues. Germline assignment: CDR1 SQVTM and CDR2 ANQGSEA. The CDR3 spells CSVEDMAGALGDTQYF. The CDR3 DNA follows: TGCAGCGTTGAAGATATGGCAGGGGCCCTTGGAGATACGCAGTATTTT.

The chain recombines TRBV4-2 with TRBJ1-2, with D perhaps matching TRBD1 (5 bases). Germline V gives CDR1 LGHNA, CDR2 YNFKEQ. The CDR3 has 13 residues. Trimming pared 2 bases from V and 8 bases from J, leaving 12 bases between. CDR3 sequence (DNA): TGTGCCAGCAGCCAATGGAAAGGGGACGGCTACACCTTC. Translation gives CASSQWKGDGYTF.

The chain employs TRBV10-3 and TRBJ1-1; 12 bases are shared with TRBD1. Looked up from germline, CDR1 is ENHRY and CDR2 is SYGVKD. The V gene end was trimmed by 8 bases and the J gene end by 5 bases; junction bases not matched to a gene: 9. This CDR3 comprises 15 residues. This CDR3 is CAISGTGGVRTEAFF. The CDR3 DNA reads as TGTGCCATCTCCGGGACAGGGGGCGTAAGGACTGAAGCTTTCTTT.

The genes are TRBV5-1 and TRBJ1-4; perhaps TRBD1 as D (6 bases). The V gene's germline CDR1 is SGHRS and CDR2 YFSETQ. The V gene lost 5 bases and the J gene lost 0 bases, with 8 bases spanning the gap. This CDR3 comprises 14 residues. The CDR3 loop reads CASRDSSTNEKLFF. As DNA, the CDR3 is TGCGCCAGCAGGGACAGTTCAACTAATGAAAAACTGTTTTTT.

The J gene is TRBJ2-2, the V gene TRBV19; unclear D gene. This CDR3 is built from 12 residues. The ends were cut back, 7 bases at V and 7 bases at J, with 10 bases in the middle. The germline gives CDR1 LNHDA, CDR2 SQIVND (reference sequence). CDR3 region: CASITRHGELFF. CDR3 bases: TGTGCCAGTATCACCCGGCACGGGGAGCTGTTTTTT.

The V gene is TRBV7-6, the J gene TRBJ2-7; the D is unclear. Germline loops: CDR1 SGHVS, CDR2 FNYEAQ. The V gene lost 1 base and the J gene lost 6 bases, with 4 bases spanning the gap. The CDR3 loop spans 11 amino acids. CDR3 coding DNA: TGTGCCAGCAGCTTAGATTCCGAGCAGTACTTC. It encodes CASSLDSEQYF. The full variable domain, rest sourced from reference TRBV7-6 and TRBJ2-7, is GAGVSQSPRYKVTKRGQDVALRCDPISGHVSLYWYRQALGQGPEFLTYFNYEAQQDKSGLPNDRFSAERPEGSISTLTIQRTEQRDSAMYRCASSLDSEQYFGPGTRLTVT.

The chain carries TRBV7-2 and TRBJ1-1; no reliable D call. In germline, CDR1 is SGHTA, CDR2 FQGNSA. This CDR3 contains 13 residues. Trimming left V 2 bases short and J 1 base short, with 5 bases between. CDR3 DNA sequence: TGTGCCAGCAGCTTACACGAGAACACTGAAGCTTTCTTT. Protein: CASSLHENTEAFF.

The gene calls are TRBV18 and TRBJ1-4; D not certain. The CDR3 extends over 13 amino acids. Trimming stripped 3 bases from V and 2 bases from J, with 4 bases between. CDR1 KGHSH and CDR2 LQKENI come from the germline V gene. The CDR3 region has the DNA TGTGCCAGCTCACCGGACACTAATGAAAAACTGTTTTTT. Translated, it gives CASSPDTNEKLFF.

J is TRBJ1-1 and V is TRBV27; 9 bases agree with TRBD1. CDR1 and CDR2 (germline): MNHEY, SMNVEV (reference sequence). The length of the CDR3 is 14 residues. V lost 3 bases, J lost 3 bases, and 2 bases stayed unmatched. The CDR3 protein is CASSFGTGYTEAFF. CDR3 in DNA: TGTGCCAGCAGTTTCGGGACAGGGTACACTGAAGCTTTCTTT.

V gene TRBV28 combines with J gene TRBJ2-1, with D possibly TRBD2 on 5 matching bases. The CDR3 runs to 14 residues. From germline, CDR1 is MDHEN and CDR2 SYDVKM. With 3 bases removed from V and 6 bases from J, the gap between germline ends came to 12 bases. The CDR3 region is CASSLSGGPNEQFF. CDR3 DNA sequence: TGTGCCAGCAGTTTGTCAGGAGGACCCAATGAGCAGTTCTTC.

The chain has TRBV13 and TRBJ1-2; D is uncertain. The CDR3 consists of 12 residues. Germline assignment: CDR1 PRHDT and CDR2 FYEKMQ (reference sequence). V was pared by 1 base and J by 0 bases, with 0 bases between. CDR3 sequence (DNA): TGTGCCAGCAGCTTAGCTAACTATGGCTACACCTTC. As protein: CASSLANYGYTF.

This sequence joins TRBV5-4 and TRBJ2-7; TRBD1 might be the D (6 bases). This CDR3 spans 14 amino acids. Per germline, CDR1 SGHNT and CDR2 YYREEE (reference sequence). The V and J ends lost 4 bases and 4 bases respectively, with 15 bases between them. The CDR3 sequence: CASSPGVGGYEQYF. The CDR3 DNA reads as TGTGCCAGCAGCCCGGGTGTAGGGGGATACGAGCAGTACTTC.